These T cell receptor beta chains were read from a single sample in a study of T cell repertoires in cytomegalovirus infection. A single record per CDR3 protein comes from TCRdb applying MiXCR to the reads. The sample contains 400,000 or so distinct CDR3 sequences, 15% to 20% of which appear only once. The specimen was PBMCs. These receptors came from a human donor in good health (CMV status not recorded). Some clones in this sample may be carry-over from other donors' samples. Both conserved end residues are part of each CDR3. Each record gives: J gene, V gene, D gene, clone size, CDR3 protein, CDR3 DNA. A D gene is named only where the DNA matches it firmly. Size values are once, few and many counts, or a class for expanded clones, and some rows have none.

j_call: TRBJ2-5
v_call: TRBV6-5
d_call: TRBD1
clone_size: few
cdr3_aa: CASSYGDRQETQYF
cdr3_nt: TGTGCCAGCAGTTACGGGGACAGGCAAGAGACCCAGTACTTC

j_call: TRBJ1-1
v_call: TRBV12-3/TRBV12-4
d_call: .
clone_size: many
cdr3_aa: CASSFIQGSTEAFF
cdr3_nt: TGTGCCAGCAGTTTCATTCAGGGATCTACTGAAGCTTTCTTT

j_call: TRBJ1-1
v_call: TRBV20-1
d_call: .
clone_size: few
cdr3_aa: CSARRGGGLNTEAFF
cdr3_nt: TGCAGTGCTAGACGGGGAGGTGGTTTGAACACTGAAGCTTTCTTT

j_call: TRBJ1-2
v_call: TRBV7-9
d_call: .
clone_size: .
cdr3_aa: CASITSPDIYGYTF
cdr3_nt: TGTGCCAGCATCACAAGTCCGGACATTTATGGCTACACCTTC

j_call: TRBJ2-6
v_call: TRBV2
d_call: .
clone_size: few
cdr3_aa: CASSGTSGANVLTF
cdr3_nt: TGTGCCAGCAGTGGAACCTCTGGGGCCAACGTCCTGACTTTC

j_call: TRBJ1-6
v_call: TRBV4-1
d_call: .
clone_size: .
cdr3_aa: CASSQEYPRSPLHF
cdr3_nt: TGCGCCAGCAGCCAAGAGTACCCCCGATCACCCCTCCACTTT

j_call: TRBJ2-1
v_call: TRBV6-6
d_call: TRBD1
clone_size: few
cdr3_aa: CASSNRGDNEQFF
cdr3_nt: TGTGCCAGCAGTAACAGGGGGGACAATGAGCAGTTCTTC

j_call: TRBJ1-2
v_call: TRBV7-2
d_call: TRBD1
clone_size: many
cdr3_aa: CASSPQGGLYGYTF
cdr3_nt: TGTGCCAGCAGCCCCCAAGGGGGCCTCTATGGCTACACCTTC

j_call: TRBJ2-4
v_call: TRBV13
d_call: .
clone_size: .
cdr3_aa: CASSPPSKNIQYF
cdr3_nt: TGTGCCAGCAGCCCCCCATCTAAAAACATTCAGTACTTC

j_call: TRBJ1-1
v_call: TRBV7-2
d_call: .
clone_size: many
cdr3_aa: CASSPRGGEAFF
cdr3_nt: TGTGCCAGCAGCCCCCGAGGGGGTGAAGCTTTCTTT

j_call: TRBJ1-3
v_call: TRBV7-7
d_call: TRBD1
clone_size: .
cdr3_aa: CASSPGQGPGNTIYF
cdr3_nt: TGTGCCAGCAGCCCCGGACAGGGCCCTGGAAACACCATATATTTT

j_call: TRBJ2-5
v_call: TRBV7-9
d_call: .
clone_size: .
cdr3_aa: CASSLALGGETQYF
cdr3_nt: TGTGCCAGCAGCTTAGCGCTAGGAGGCGAGACCCAGTACTTC

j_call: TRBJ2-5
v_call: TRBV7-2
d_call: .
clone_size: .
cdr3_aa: CASAEGTRTTQYF
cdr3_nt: TGTGCCAGCGCGGAGGGGACTCGGACGACCCAGTACTTC

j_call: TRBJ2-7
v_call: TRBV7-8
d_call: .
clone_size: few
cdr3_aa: CASSPGRGQSYEQYF
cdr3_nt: TGTGCCAGCAGCCCCGGCAGGGGCCAGTCCTACGAGCAGTACTTC

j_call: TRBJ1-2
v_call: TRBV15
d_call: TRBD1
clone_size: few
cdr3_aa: CATSTGTGVDGYTF
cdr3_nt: TGTGCCACCAGCACCGGGACAGGGGTCGATGGCTACACCTTC

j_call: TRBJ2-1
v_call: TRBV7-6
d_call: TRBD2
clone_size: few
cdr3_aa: CASSLRGGRRAFEQFF
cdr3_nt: TGTGCCAGCAGCTTAAGGGGCGGGAGGAGGGCGTTTGAGCAGTTCTTC

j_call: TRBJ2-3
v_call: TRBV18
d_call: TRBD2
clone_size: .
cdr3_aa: CASSPGLAGFTQYF
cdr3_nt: TGTGCCAGCTCCCCGGGACTAGCGGGATTTACGCAGTATTTT

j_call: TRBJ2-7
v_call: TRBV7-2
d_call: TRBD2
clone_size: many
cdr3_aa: CASKPGGGSYEQYF
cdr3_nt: TGTGCCAGCAAACCGGGGGGGGGAAGCTACGAGCAGTACTTC

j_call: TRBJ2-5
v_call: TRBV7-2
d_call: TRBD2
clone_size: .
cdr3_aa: CASSLLKTSGVVETQYF
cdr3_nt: TGTGCCAGCAGCCTGTTAAAGACTAGCGGGGTAGTAGAGACCCAGTACTTC

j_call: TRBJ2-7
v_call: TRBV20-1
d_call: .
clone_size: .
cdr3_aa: CSATFAADPGEQYF
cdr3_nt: TGCAGTGCTACTTTTGCGGCAGACCCAGGCGAGCAGTACTTC

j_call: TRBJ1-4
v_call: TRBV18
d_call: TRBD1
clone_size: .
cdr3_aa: CASSPGTGREKLFF
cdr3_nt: TGTGCCAGCTCACCCGGGACAGGACGGGAAAAACTGTTTTTT

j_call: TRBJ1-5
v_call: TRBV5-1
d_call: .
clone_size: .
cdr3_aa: CASSLEGPLGGQPQHF
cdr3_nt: TGCGCCAGCAGCTTGGAGGGCCCCCTGGGAGGTCAGCCCCAGCATTTT

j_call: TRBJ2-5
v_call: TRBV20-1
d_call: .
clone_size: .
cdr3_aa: CSAVHRSPTETQYF
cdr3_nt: TGCAGTGCGGTTCATAGGAGCCCTACGGAGACCCAGTACTTC

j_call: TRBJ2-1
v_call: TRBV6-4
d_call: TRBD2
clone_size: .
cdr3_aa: CASRAGAYNEQFF
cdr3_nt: TGTGCCAGCAGAGCGGGGGCCTACAATGAGCAGTTCTTC

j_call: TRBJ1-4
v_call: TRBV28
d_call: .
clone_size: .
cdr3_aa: CASKCYNEKLFF
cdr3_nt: TGTGCCAGCAAATGCTATAATGAAAAACTGTTTTTT

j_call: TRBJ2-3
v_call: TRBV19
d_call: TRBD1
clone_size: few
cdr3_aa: CASSATGGPTDTQYF
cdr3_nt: TGTGCCAGTAGTGCTACAGGGGGACCCACAGATACGCAGTATTTT

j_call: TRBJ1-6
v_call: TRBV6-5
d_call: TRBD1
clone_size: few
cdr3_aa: CASRRQGGVGSYNSPLHF
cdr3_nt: TGTGCCAGCAGACGACAGGGGGGTGTTGGCTCCTATAATTCACCCCTCCACTTT

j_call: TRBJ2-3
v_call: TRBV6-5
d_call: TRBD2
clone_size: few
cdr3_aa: CASSPSGRDTQYF
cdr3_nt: TGTGCCAGCAGTCCCAGCGGGAGAGATACGCAGTATTTT

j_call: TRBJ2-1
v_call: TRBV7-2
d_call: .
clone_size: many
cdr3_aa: CASSPRPGVANEQFF
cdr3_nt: TGTGCCAGCAGCCCACGCCCCGGGGTAGCTAATGAGCAGTTCTTC

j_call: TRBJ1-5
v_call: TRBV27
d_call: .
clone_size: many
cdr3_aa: CASSPYWATSRPQPQHF
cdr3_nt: TGTGCCAGCAGTCCGTATTGGGCCACTTCTCGCCCGCAGCCCCAGCATTTT

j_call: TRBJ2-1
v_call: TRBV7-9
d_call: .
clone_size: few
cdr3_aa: CASSLEGWQQFF
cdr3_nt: TGTGCCAGCAGCTTAGAGGGGTGGCAGCAGTTCTTC

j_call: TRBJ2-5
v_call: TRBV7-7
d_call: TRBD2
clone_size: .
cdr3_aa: CASSPNSGGGSQYF
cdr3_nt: TGTGCCAGCAGCCCAAACAGCGGGGGAGGGTCCCAGTACTTC

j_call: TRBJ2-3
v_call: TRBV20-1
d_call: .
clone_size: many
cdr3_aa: CSAPPRYRDTQYF
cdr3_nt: TGCAGTGCTCCCCCAAGGTATAGGGATACGCAGTATTTT

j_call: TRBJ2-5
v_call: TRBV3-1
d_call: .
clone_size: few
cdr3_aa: CASSQEVGGQQTQYF
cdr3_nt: TGTGCCAGCAGCCAAGAGGTCGGGGGCCAGCAGACCCAGTACTTC

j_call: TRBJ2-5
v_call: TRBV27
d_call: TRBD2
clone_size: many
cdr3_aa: CASSGYRLAGDETQYF
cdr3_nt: TGTGCCAGCAGTGGATACAGACTAGCGGGCGATGAGACCCAGTACTTC

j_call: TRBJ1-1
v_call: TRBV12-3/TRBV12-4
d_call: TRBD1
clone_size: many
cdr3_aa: CASNLDGTVNTEAFF
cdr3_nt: TGTGCCAGCAATCTAGATGGGACAGTTAACACTGAAGCTTTCTTT

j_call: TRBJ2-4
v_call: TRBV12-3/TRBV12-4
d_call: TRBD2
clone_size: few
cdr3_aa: CASSPTSGLDGYGIQYF
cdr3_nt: TGTGCCAGCAGCCCTACTAGCGGGCTAGACGGGTACGGCATTCAGTACTTC

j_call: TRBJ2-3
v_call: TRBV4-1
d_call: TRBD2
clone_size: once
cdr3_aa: CASSQVTASGTDTQYF
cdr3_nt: TGTGCCAGCAGCCAAGTAACAGCTAGCGGTACAGATACGCAGTATTTT

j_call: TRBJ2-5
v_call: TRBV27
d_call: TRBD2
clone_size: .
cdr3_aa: CASSLGRAAETQYF
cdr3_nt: TGTGCCAGCTCTCTCGGGAGGGCCGCGGAGACCCAGTACTTC

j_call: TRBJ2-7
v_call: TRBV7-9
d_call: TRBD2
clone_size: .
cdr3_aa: CASSLEGTSGNYEQYF
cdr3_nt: TGTGCCAGCAGCTTAGAGGGCACTAGCGGGAACTACGAGCAGTACTTC

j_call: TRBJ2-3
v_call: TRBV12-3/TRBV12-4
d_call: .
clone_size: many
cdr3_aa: CASSPDTSMPSTDTQYF
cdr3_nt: TGTGCCAGCAGTCCCGACACGTCCATGCCTAGCACAGATACGCAGTATTTT

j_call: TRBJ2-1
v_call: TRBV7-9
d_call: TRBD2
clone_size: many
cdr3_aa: CASSPRWTSGRGEQFF
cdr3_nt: TGTGCCAGCAGCCCGAGGTGGACTAGCGGGAGGGGAGAGCAGTTCTTC

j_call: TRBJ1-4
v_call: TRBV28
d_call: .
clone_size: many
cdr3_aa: CASSLATATNEKLFF
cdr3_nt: TGTGCCAGCAGTTTGGCGACAGCAACTAATGAAAAACTGTTTTTT

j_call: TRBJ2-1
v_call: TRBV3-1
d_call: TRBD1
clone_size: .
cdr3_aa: CASSHRDRASNEQFF
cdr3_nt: TGTGCCAGCAGCCACCGGGACAGGGCAAGCAATGAGCAGTTCTTC

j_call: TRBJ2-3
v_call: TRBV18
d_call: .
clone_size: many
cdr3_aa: CASSLDPSSTDTQYF
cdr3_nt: TGTGCCAGCTCGCTTGACCCCTCTAGCACAGATACGCAGTATTTT

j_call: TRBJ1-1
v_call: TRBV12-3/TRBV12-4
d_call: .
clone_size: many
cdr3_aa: CASTLTWGGFMNTEAFF
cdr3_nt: TGTGCCAGCACCCTCACCTGGGGGGGGTTCATGAACACTGAAGCTTTCTTT

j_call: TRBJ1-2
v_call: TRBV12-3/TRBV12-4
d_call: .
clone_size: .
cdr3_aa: CASSHRQYGYTF
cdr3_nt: TGTGCCAGCAGCCACCGACAATATGGCTACACCTTC

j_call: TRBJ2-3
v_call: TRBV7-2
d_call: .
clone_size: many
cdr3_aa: CASSFRGGGTDTQYF
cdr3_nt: TGTGCCAGCAGCTTTAGGGGGGGGGGGACAGATACGCAGTATTTT

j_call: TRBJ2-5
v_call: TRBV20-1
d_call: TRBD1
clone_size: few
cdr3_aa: CSAKQGAGETQYF
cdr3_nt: TGCAGTGCCAAACAGGGGGCGGGGGAGACCCAGTACTTC

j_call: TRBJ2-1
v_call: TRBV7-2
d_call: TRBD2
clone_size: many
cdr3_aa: CASSSKGLAGGPKRYNEQFF
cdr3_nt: TGTGCCAGCAGCTCTAAGGGACTAGCGGGAGGGCCCAAACGTTACAATGAGCAGTTCTTC

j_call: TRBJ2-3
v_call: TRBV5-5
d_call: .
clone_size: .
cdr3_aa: CASSLDGAATQYF
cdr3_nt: TGTGCCAGCAGCTTGGACGGCGCTGCGACGCAGTATTTT

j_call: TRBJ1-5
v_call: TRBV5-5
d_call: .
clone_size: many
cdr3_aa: CASSLGPDTFSNQPQHF
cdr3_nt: TGTGCCAGCAGCTTGGGGCCGGACACCTTTAGCAATCAGCCCCAGCATTTT

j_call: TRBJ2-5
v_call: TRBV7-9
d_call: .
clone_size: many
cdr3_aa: CASSLLSRAETQYF
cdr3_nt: TGTGCCAGCAGCTTACTCTCCAGGGCAGAGACCCAGTACTTC

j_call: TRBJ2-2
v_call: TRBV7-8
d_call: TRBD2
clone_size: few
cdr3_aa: CASRFLAGPTGELFF
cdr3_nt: TGTGCCAGCAGGTTTCTAGCGGGACCGACCGGGGAGCTGTTTTTT

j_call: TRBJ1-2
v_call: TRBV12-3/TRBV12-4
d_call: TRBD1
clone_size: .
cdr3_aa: CASSLFPGGDYGYTF
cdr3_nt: TGTGCCAGCAGTTTATTTCCAGGGGGCGACTATGGCTACACCTTC

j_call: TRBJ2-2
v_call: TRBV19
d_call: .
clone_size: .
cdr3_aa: CASSEHNTGELFF
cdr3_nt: TGTGCCAGTAGTGAACATAACACCGGGGAGCTGTTTTTT

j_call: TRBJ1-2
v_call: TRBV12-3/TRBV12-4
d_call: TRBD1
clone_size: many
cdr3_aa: CASSPQDRVLFSYGYTF
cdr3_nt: TGTGCCAGCAGTCCCCAGGACAGGGTACTATTTTCCTATGGCTACACCTTC